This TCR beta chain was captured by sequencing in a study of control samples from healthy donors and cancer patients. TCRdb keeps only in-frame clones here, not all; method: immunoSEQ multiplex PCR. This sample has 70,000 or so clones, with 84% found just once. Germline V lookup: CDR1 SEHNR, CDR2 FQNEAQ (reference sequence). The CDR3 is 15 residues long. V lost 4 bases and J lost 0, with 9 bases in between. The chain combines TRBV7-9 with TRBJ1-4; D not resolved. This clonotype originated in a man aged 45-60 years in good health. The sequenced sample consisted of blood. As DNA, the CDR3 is TGTGCCAGCAGCTACACCCTTTCAACTAATGAAAAACTGTTTTTT. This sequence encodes CASSYTLSTNEKLFF.